This T cell receptor (beta chain) was recorded in a study of cytomegalovirus exposure and HLA in healthy donors. Whole-study findings and limits: Immune exposure information available was restricted to CMV serostatus. Earlier analysis yielded a pattern in which most TCR beta V segments were productive about 90% or about 30% of the time.

Germline CDR1 is SGDLS and CDR2 is YYNGEE. Trimming at V came to 4 bases and at J to 6 bases, leaving 10 bases not matched to a gene. The CDR3 has 16 residues. This clone was found once. The antigen remains undetermined. The PCR ran on 60 Vbeta and 13 Jbeta primers. TCRdb keeps only in-frame clones here, not all; method: immunoSEQ multiplex PCR. This sample carries fewer than 85,000 clones, roughly 79% of them seen once, and the ten largest clones take approximately 6%. The clonotype originates from a male donor in good health and CMV-seropositive. The V call is TRBV9, the J call TRBJ2-1; TRBD2 matches at 10 bases. The sample consisted of PBMCs. The CDR3 sequence is CASSYQLAGSLNEQFF. CDR3 nucleotide sequence: TGTGCCAGCAGCTACCAACTAGCGGGGTCTCTCAATGAGCAGTTCTTC.